This T cell receptor beta chain is from a study of OX40 agonist ivuxolimab in advanced cancers. Study in general: The patients got ivuxolimab, which is an agonistic anti-OX40 (CD134) antibody. Patients in the trial were receiving intravenous ivuxolimab every 2 weeks, at doses of 0.01 to 10 mg/kg. Whole-study results and caveats: At doses 0.1 to 3.0 mg/kg, CD4+ and CD8+ clones expanded. Low normalized clonal expansion also occurred in some nonresponding patients.

CDR3 size: 17 residues. The V gene lost 3 bases and the J gene lost 1 base, with 16 bases spanning the gap. Germline-derived CDR1 and CDR2 are SGHRS and YFSETQ. As concerns this clone: As yet, its antigen is unknown.

Measured with immunoSEQ multiplex PCR; TCRdb has only the in-frame clones, and not every one. The sample has about 81,000 clones, 85% to 90% seen once. The receptor was derived from an adult with an advanced solid tumor such as melanoma, head and neck, liver or kidney cancer. The sample in question was CD4+ or CD8+ T cells sorted from blood, obtained in a trial of the OX40 agonist ivuxolimab. The rearrangement uses TRBV5-1 and TRBJ2-2; either TRBD1 or TRBD2 may supply D (5 bases each). The CDR3 DNA is TGCGCCAGCAGCTCGAACTCCGGGACCGTGAACACCGGGGAGCTGTTTTTT. It encodes CASSSNSGTVNTGELFF.